The clone carrying this TCR beta chain was seen many times. The CDR3 loop spans 16 amino acids. Deletions cut 2 bases from V and 5 bases from J, with 16 bases between. This entry belongs to a study of T cells in Graves' hyperthyroidism and ophthalmopathy. Amplified TCR beta CDR3 regions came from RNA transcripts. The primer set for the first-round RT-PCR of the TCR CDR3 was HTBI. TCRdb processed the multiplex PCR reads anew with MiXCR; each CDR3 protein has one entry. The sample gives roughly 600,000 distinct CDR3 sequences, approximately 14% of which show up once; around an eighth is in the top ten. This rearrangement joins TRBV12-3 or TRBV12-4 to TRBJ1-5, with D unresolved. The receptor comes from a woman aged 50 to 65 with Graves' ophthalmopathy. Sequenced input: blood. In nucleotides, the CDR3 is TGTGCCAGCAGTTTACGGACCGGGCCGCCCCATCAGCCCCAGCATTTT. Its protein is CASSLRTGPPHQPQHF.